This T cell receptor (beta chain) originates from a study of control samples from healthy donors and cancer patients. The CDR3 runs 18 residues. The germline V gene has CDR1 KGHDR and CDR2 SFDVKD. The V segment lost 3 bases and the J segment 2 bases; nucleotides outside the gene matches: 8. In its sample, this clone was seen once. Sequencing used immunoSEQ multiplex PCR; TCRdb keeps in-frame clones, though not all of them. The table has some 160,000 clones, approximately 88% seen once. This chain links TRBV24-1 with TRBJ2-1; 11 nucleotides line up with TRBD2. The receptor comes from a man aged 25-40 years in good health. Sequences were obtained from blood. CDR3: CATSDPEPSGRTYNEQFF. CDR3 sequence (DNA): TGTGCCACCAGTGATCCTGAACCTAGCGGGAGGACCTACAATGAGCAGTTCTTC.